This paragraph covers one T cell receptor beta chain sequence. This sample was included in a study of blood T cell repertoires in COVID-19. Turning to the study itself: PBMCs, B-cell-depleted T cells, or T cells provided the cDNA or gDNA that made up the material.

Per the study methods: Amplification of reference gene primers was used by the study to estimate nucleated cell counts. Sequenced by immunoSEQ multiplex PCR; TCRdb stores in-frame clones only, minus some. V and J calls and clone size are given by that table; D and trimming were obtained from the DNA. This sample has 70,000 to 100,000 clones, with roughly 87% found just once. The CDR3 is 13 amino acids. J gave up 0 bases and V 8 bases, and 0 bases lay outside the gene matches. Germline V gives CDR1 MDHEN, CDR2 SYDVKM. The source material was peripheral blood. This TCR derives from an older woman with COVID-19, enrolled during active disease. The V gene is TRBV28, the J gene TRBJ2-1, with TRBD2 matching 8 bases. The CDR3 loop reads CASGTSSYNEQFF. CDR3 DNA sequence: TGTGCCAGCGGGACTAGCTCCTACAATGAGCAGTTCTTC.